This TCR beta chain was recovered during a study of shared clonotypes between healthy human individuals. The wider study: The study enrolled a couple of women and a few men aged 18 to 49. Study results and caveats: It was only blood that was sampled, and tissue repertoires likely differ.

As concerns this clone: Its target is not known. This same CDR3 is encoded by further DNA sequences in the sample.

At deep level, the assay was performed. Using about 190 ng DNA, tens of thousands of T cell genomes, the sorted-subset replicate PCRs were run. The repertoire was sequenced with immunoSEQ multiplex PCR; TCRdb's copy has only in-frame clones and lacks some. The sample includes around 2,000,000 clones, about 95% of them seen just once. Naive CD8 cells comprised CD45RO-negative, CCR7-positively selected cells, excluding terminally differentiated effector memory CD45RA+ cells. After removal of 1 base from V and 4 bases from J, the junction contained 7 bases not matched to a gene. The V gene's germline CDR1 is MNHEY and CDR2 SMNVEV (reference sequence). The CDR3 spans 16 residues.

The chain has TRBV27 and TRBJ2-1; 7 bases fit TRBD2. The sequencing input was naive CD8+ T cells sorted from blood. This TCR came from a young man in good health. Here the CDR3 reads CASSLLGLAEYNEQFF. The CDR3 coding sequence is TGTGCCAGCAGTTTATTGGGGCTAGCGGAGTACAATGAGCAGTTCTTC.